This T cell receptor (beta chain) comes out of a study of somatic mutations in cytotoxic T cells in rheumatoid arthritis. The overall study: Flow cytometric sorting isolated some V beta antibody-stained T-cell populations at nearly 100% purity, and among them were V beta1+ cells that underwent TCRB sequencing. Broader study findings: A single CD8+ clone exceeded 20% of CD8+ cells in about an eighth of the 65 patients. Unlike healthy controls, rheumatoid arthritis patients had CD8+ clonality that increased with age. Clonality measured in CD8+ T cells did not differ significantly between rheumatoid arthritis patients and age-matched healthy controls.

The trim removed 2 bases at V and 9 bases at J, leaving 5 bases unmatched. The CDR3 has 14 amino acids. Germline values: CDR1 MNHEY, CDR2 SVGAGI. The method was immunoSEQ multiplex PCR; TCRdb's version includes in-frame clones alone and lacks a portion of them. The data show 15,000 to 20,000 clones, approximately 83% seen once. To note about this clone: What it recognizes is unknown.

Sequenced sample: CD8+ T cells sorted from blood. This receptor was taken from a man aged 18 to 29 with rheumatoid arthritis. This chain joins TRBV6-5 and TRBJ2-1; 9 positions match TRBD2. The CDR3 spells CASSYGRGGGEQFF. The CDR3 DNA is TGTGCCAGCAGTTACGGGCGGGGGGGCGGTGAGCAGTTCTTC.